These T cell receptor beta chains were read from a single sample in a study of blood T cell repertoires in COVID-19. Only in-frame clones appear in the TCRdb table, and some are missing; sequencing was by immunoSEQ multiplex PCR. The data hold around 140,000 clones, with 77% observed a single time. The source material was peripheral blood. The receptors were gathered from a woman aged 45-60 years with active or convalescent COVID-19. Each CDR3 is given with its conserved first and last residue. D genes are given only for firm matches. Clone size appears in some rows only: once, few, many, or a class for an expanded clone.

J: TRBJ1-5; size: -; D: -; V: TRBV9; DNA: TGTGCCAGCAGCGTAAACTCGGGAGGCCACCAGCATTTT; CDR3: CASSVNSGGHQHF
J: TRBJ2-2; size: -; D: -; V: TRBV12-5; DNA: TGTGCTAGTGGTTTGGTAGTAGGGGCGGAATCCGGGGAGCTGTTTTTT; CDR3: CASGLVVGAESGELFF
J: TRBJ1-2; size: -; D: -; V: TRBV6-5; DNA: TGTGCCAGCAGGATAAAGGCGGGTGGCTACACCTTC; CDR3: CASRIKAGGYTF
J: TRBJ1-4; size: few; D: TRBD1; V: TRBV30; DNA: TGTGCCTGGTCTATGGGACAGGTACGGGATGAAAAACTGTTTTTT; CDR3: CAWSMGQVRDEKLFF
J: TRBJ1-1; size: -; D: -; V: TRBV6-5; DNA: TGTGCCAGCAGACAGACCTTGCTCACTGAAGCTTTCTTT; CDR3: CASRQTLLTEAFF
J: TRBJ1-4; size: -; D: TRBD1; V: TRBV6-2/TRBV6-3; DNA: TGTGCCAGCAGCCGGGGACAGATGAATGAAAAACTGTTTTTT; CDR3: CASSRGQMNEKLFF
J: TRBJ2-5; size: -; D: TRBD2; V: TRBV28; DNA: TGTGCCAGCAGTTTAGGAGTAGCGGGGGAGAGTGTCCAGTACTTC; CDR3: CASSLGVAGESVQYF
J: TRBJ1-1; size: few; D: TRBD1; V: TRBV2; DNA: TGTGCCAGCAGTACCCACAGGGGCACTGAAGCTTTCTTT; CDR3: CASSTHRGTEAFF
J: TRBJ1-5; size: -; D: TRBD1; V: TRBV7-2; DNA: TGTGCCAGCAGCCTAGGACAGGGGGCTAGGCCCCAGCATTTT; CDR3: CASSLGQGARPQHF
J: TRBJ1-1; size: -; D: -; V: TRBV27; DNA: TGTGCCAGCAGCCCCTGGACAGAGAACACTGAAGCTTTCTTT; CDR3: CASSPWTENTEAFF
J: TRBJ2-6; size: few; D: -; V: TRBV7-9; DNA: TGTGCCAGCAGCCCTAGGGGACAAACGGGGGCCAACGTCCTGACTTTC; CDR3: CASSPRGQTGANVLTF
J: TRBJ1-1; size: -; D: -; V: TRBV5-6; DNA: TGTGCCAGCAGCCTCCGCGGTTTGGGTTACACTGAAGCTTTCTTT; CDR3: CASSLRGLGYTEAFF
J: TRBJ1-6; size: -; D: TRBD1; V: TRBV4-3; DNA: TGCGCCAGCAGCATGGGACAGTATAATTCACCCCTCCACTTT; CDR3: CASSMGQYNSPLHF
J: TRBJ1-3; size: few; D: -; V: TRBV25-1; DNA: TGTGCCAGCAGTGAAGGGGACATCTCTGGAAACACCATATATTTT; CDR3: CASSEGDISGNTIYF
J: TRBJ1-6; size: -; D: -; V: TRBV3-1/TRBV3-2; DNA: TGTGCCAGCAGCCAAGGGGTTCCGGGAGTCAGCGGCTATAATTCACCCCTCCACTTT; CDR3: CASSQGVPGVSGYNSPLHF
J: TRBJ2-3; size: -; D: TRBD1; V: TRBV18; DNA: TGTGCCAGCTCATCAGGACAGGGGGTTGGAGATACGCAGTATTTT; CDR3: CASSSGQGVGDTQYF
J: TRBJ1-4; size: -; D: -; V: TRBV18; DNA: TGTGCCAGCTCAACCCGACAGCCAGGGGATGAAAAACTGTTTTTT; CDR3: CASSTRQPGDEKLFF
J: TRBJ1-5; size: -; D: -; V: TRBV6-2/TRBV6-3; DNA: TGTGCCAGCAGTTACTCGGGGCAGGGTCGCCAGCCCCAGCATTTT; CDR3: CASSYSGQGRQPQHF
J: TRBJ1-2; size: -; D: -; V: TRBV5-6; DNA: TGTGCCAGCAGCTTGCGGACAGTCACCTATGGCTACACCTTC; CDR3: CASSLRTVTYGYTF
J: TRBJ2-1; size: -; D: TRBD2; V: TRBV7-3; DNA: TGTGCCAGCAGCTTAAGGCTAGCGGGAATTTTAGTAGAGAATGAGCAGTTCTTC; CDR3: CASSLRLAGILVENEQFF
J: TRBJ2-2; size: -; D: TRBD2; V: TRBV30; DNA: TGTGCCTGCAGCGGGACTAGCGGGCTTAGGGGCGGGGAGCTGTTTTTT; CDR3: CACSGTSGLRGGELFF
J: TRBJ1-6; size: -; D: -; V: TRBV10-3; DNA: TGTGCCAGCGGGATGGGAGGTGGCAATTCACCCCTCCACTTT; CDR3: CASGMGGGNSPLHF
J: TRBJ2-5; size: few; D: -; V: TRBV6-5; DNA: TGTGCCAGCAGCAGAGCGGGAGAGACCCAGTACTTC; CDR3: CASSRAGETQYF
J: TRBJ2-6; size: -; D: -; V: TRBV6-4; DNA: TGTGCCAGCAGAACAGACTCTGGGGCCAACGTCCTGACTTTC; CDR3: CASRTDSGANVLTF
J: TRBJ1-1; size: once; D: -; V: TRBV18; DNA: TGTGCCAGCTCACTCGAGACGCCACCGGGAGAAGCTTTCTTT; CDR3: CASSLETPPGEAFF
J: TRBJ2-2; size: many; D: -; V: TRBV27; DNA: TGTGCCAGCAGTTTCCAGACAGGAAACACCGGGGAGCTGTTTTTT; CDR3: CASSFQTGNTGELFF
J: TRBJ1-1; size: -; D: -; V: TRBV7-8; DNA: TGTGCCAGCAGCTTAACGGGAATGAACACTGAAGCTTTCTTT; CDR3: CASSLTGMNTEAFF
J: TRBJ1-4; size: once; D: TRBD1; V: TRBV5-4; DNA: TGTGCCAGCAGCTTGGCCCAGGGGGTAGAAACTAATGAAAAACTGTTTTTT; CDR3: CASSLAQGVETNEKLFF
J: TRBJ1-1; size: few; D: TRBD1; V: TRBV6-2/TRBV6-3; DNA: TGTGCCAGCAGACCTTCCTACAGGGGCAGGGACACTGAAGCTTTCTTT; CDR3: CASRPSYRGRDTEAFF
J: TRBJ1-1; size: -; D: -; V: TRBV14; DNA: TGTGCCAGCAGCCCCTACCGGACTGGGAGCACTGAAGCTTTCTTT; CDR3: CASSPYRTGSTEAFF
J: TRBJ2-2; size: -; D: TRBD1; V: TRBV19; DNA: TGTGCCAGTAGGGACAGGGGGGCCGGGGAGCTGTTTTTT; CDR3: CASRDRGAGELFF
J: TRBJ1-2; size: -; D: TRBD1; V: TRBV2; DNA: TGTGCCGTAGGACAGGGTCGAGGCTACACCTTC; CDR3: CAVGQGRGYTF
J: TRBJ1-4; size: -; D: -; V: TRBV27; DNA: TGTGCCAGCAGACTCAGACGACAGGCTGGTAATGAAAAACTGTTTTTT; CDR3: CASRLRRQAGNEKLFF
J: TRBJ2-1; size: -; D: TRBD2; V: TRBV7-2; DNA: TGTGCCAGCAGCTTAGCTCTAGCGGGTACGGACTATGAGCAGTTCTTC; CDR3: CASSLALAGTDYEQFF
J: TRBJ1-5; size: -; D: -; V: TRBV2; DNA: TGTGCCAGCAGTGCCGGGAGAGATCAGCCCCAGCATTTT; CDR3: CASSAGRDQPQHF
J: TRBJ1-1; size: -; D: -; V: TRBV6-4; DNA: TGTGCCAGCAGAAAGGATAGGAGCACTGAAGCTTTCTTT; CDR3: CASRKDRSTEAFF
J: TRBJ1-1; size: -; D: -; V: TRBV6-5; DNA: TGTGCCACTCACGTGCGGTCTTTATCTAACACTGAAGCTTTCTTT; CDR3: CATHVRSLSNTEAFF
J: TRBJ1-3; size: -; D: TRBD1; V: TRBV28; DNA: TGTGCCAGCAGTCAGACAGGGAGCTCTGGAAACACCATATATTTT; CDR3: CASSQTGSSGNTIYF
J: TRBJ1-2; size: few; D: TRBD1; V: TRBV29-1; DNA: TGCAGCGTTGAAGAGGGGCAGGGGGCAAGGGGCTACACCTTC; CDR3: CSVEEGQGARGYTF
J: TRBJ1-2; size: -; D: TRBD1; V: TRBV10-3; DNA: TGTGCCATCAACGGACCCCCGGGACAGGGGAACTATGGCTACACCTTC; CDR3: CAINGPPGQGNYGYTF
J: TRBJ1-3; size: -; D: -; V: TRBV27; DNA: TGTGCCAGCACCCGAAGGACAAGGGGGTCTGGAAACACCATATATTTT; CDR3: CASTRRTRGSGNTIYF
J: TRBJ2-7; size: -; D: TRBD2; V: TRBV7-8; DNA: TGTGCCAGCAGCGTAATAGCGGGAGATGGGGCCTACGAGCAGTACTTC; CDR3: CASSVIAGDGAYEQYF
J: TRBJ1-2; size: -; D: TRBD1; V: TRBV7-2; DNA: TGTGCCAGCAGCTCCCCCGGGACAGTGGTAGGATATGGCTACACCTTC; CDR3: CASSSPGTVVGYGYTF
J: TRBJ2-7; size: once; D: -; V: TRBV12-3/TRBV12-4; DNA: TGTGCCAGCAGTCCTGAGGCAGATTACGAGCAGTACTTC; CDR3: CASSPEADYEQYF
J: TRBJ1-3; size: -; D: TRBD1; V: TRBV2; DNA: TGTGCCAGCAGCTCACCTCTCGGACAGGGTTCTGGAAACACCATATATTTT; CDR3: CASSSPLGQGSGNTIYF
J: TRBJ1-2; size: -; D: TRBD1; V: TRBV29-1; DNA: TGCAGCGGCCTCGCTCAGGGGGATTATGGCTACACCTTC; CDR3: CSGLAQGDYGYTF
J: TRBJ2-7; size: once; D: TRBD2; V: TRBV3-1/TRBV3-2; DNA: TGTGCCAGCAGCCAAGCCGGGAGGGGCTGGTACTTC; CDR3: CASSQAGRGWYF
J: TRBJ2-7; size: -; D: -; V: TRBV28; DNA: TGTGCCAGCAGTTTAACCGGGAGAAGGTACGAGCAGTACTTC; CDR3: CASSLTGRRYEQYF
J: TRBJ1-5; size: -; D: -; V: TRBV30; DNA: TGTGCCTGGAGTGCCGGGAACAATCAGCCCCAGCATTTT; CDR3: CAWSAGNNQPQHF
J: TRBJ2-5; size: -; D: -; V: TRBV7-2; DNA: TGTGCCAGCAGCTTTACAGGGAGAGTGTTTCTTGAGACCCAGTACTTC; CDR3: CASSFTGRVFLETQYF
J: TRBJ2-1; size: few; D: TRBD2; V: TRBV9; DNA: TGTGCCAGCAGCCCCTCAGAGGGAGGGCGACCCAGCTCCTACAATGAGCAGTTCTTC; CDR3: CASSPSEGGRPSSYNEQFF